The rows below give T cell receptor beta chains drawn from one sample of a study of long-term antiretroviral therapy in people with HIV. Method: immunoSEQ multiplex PCR; TCRdb's copy keeps in-frame clones and lacks some. The sample holds about 30,000 clones, around 95% seen once. The material was unsorted PBMCs, obtained 5.3 years after starting antiretroviral therapy. All receptors come from a man aged 30 to 39 with HIV. Both conserved end residues are part of each CDR3. A D gene is named only where the DNA matches it firmly. Only part of the rows carry a size: once, few, many, or a class if the clone is expanded.

j_call v_call clone_size d_call cdr3_aa cdr3_nt
TRBJ1-3 TRBV5-1 . . CASSFGGGGSGNTIYF TGCGCCAGCAGCTTTGGAGGGGGGGGCTCTGGAAACACCATATATTTT
TRBJ1-1 TRBV4-1 few . CASSQGGPSNTEAFF TGCGCCAGCAGCCAGGGGGGACCGTCGAACACTGAAGCTTTCTTT
TRBJ1-2 TRBV27 . . CASSPVEGGGYTF TGTGCCAGCAGTCCGGTGGAGGGAGGTGGCTACACCTTC
TRBJ2-5 TRBV29-1 . . CSEKTGGETQYF TGCAGCGAAAAGACAGGTGGGGAGACCCAGTACTTC
TRBJ2-3 TRBV9 . . CASSPFRDTQYF TGTGCCAGCAGCCCATTCCGAGATACGCAGTATTTT
TRBJ2-3 TRBV6-1 . . CASSEWLHTDTQYF TGTGCCAGCAGTGAGTGGCTTCACACAGATACGCAGTATTTT
TRBJ2-6 TRBV4-2 . . CASSLTEPSSGANVLTF TGTGCCAGCAGCCTGACGGAACCAAGCTCTGGGGCCAACGTCCTGACTTTC
TRBJ1-2 TRBV5-8 . . CASSFPGASWYGYTF TGTGCCAGCAGCTTCCCGGGGGCCAGCTGGTATGGCTACACCTTC
TRBJ2-5 TRBV4-3 . . CASSQDLGLSRGETQYF TGCGCCAGCAGCCAAGATTTGGGGCTATCTCGGGGAGAGACCCAGTACTTC
TRBJ1-2 TRBV10-2 . . CASSDPRPGYGYTF TGCGCCAGCAGTGATCCGAGACCTGGCTATGGCTACACCTTC
TRBJ2-1 TRBV7-6 . . CASSLTSGYYNEQFF TGTGCCAGCAGCTTGACCAGCGGGTATTACAATGAGCAGTTCTTC
TRBJ1-5 TRBV30 . . CAWSLGHSNQPQHF TGTGCCTGGAGTTTAGGTCATAGCAATCAGCCCCAGCATTTT
TRBJ1-4 TRBV4-1 . . CASSQERSNEKLFF TGCGCCAGCAGCCAAGAACGGTCTAATGAAAAACTGTTTTTT
TRBJ2-7 TRBV2 . . CASSEAWRREQYF TGTGCCAGCAGTGAAGCGTGGCGACGCGAGCAGTACTTC
TRBJ2-2 TRBV6-5 once . CASNRLGRAGELFF TGTGCCAGCAACCGTCTAGGCCGGGCCGGGGAGCTGTTTTTT
TRBJ2-5 TRBV19 . . CASSSRGPWGETQYF TGTGCCAGTAGTTCCCGCGGGCCGTGGGGAGAGACCCAGTACTTC
TRBJ2-7 TRBV5-4 . . CASSFKGMEGQYF TGTGCCAGCAGCTTCAAGGGCATGGAAGGGCAGTACTTC
TRBJ2-3 TRBV10-3 . TRBD1 CAISDGQGADTQYF TGTGCCATCAGTGATGGACAGGGGGCAGATACGCAGTATTTT
TRBJ1-4 TRBV4-1 . TRBD1 CASSQDGQGGEKLFF TGCGCCAGCAGCCAAGACGGGCAGGGGGGAGAAAAACTGTTTTTT
TRBJ1-1 TRBV7-2 . TRBD1 CASSPDRDYYTEAFF TGTGCCAGCAGTCCGGACAGGGACTATTACACTGAAGCTTTCTTT
TRBJ2-5 TRBV11-1 . . CASSVAVQETQYF TGTGCCAGCAGCGTAGCGGTACAAGAGACCCAGTACTTC
TRBJ2-2 TRBV9 . . CASSVTDTGELFF TGTGCCAGCAGCGTTACAGACACCGGGGAGCTGTTTTTT
TRBJ2-2 TRBV30 . . CAWSGGYGELFF TGTGCCTGGAGTGGGGGGTACGGGGAGCTGTTTTTT
TRBJ1-3 TRBV21-1 . . CASTPQGKGNTIYF TGTGCCAGCACTCCACAGGGTAAGGGAAACACCATATATTTT
TRBJ1-1 TRBV6-5 . TRBD1 CASSSFSRQGDTEAFF TGTGCCAGCAGTTCCTTCTCCCGACAGGGAGACACTGAAGCTTTCTTT
TRBJ1-2 TRBV7-9 once . CASSLAVSEDGYTF TGTGCCAGCAGCTTAGCGGTCAGTGAAGATGGCTACACCTTC
TRBJ2-1 TRBV5-1 . . CASSLGADQNEQFF TGCGCCAGCAGCTTGGGCGCAGATCAAAATGAGCAGTTCTTC
TRBJ2-5 TRBV28 few . CASSILGTGETQYF TGTGCCAGCAGTATTCTGGGGACCGGGGAGACCCAGTACTTC
TRBJ2-3 TRBV9 . TRBD2 CASSGLAGGTDTQYF TGTGCCAGCAGCGGATTAGCGGGGGGCACAGATACGCAGTATTTT
TRBJ1-4 TRBV19 . . CASKRPDRTNEKLFF TGTGCCAGTAAAAGACCAGACAGGACTAATGAAAAACTGTTTTTT
TRBJ2-5 TRBV6-5 once . CASSGAETQYF TGTGCCAGCAGCGGGGCCGAGACCCAGTACTTC
TRBJ1-1 TRBV7-9 . TRBD1 CASSPAGTGEAFF TGTGCCAGCAGCCCCGCCGGGACAGGGGAAGCTTTCTTT
TRBJ2-3 TRBV9 once . CASSIRGPDTQYF TGTGCCAGCAGCATTAGGGGACCCGATACGCAGTATTTT
TRBJ1-2 TRBV27 once . CASSLRGFQYSTNYGYTF TGTGCCAGCAGTCTACGGGGGTTCCAGTATTCCACTAACTATGGCTACACCTTC
TRBJ2-7 TRBV9 . . CASSPHPGLGAREQYF TGTGCCAGCAGCCCCCACCCCGGCCTTGGGGCCCGGGAGCAGTACTTC
TRBJ2-4 TRBV10-2 . . CASTGLAKNIQYF TGCGCCAGCACGGGACTAGCCAAAAACATTCAGTACTTC
TRBJ1-5 TRBV13 . . CASSLRAGDQPQHF TGTGCCAGCAGCTTACGGGCAGGGGACCAGCCCCAGCATTTT
TRBJ2-1 TRBV30 . TRBD1 CAWNRDRVQAEQFF TGTGCCTGGAACCGGGACAGGGTTCAGGCTGAGCAGTTCTTC
TRBJ2-3 TRBV7-2 . . CASSLEILLADTQYF TGTGCCAGCAGCTTAGAAATTCTTCTCGCAGATACGCAGTATTTT
TRBJ2-7 TRBV19 . TRBD1 CASSSAGGYEQYF TGTGCCAGTAGTTCCGCAGGGGGCTACGAGCAGTACTTC
TRBJ2-3 TRBV7-2 . . CASSPRTLTGTDTQYF TGTGCCAGCAGCCCCCGGACTCTAACGGGCACAGATACGCAGTATTTT
TRBJ2-7 TRBV9 . . CASSQGGPGYEQYF TGTGCCAGCAGCCAGGGCGGCCCAGGCTACGAGCAGTACTTC
TRBJ1-5 TRBV7-2 . . CASSLMGQPQHF TGTGCCAGCAGCTTAATGGGTCAGCCCCAGCATTTT
TRBJ2-1 TRBV7-3 once . CASSFPPYNEQFF TGTGCCAGCAGCTTCCCCCCCTACAATGAGCAGTTCTTC
TRBJ1-1 TRBV2 once TRBD1 CASHKGQPEAFF TGTGCCAGCCATAAGGGACAGCCTGAAGCTTTCTTT
TRBJ1-1 TRBV6-5 . . CASSYNGGEAFF TGTGCCAGCAGTTACAACGGAGGTGAAGCTTTCTTT
TRBJ1-2 TRBV6-5 . . CASRNRGYGYTF TGTGCCAGCCGGAATAGGGGCTATGGCTACACCTTC
TRBJ1-5 TRBV18 . . CASSPTMDGQPQHF TGTGCCAGCTCACCGACCATGGACGGACAGCCCCAGCATTTT
TRBJ1-2 TRBV28 . TRBD1 CASSLGQANYGYTF TGTGCCAGCAGCCTGGGACAGGCGAACTATGGCTACACCTTC
TRBJ1-4 TRBV5-6 . . CASSLAPGTRNEKLFF TGTGCCAGCAGCTTGGCCCCCGGGACCAGAAATGAAAAACTGTTTTTT
TRBJ1-5 TRBV29-1 once . CSVDQGIGQPQHF TGCAGCGTTGATCAGGGGATCGGGCAGCCCCAGCATTTT
TRBJ2-5 TRBV11-2 . TRBD2 CASSLGWAGGPETQYF TGTGCCAGCAGCTTAGGATGGGCGGGGGGGCCCGAGACCCAGTACTTC
TRBJ2-7 TRBV7-9 . . CASSPLVPEQYF TGTGCCAGCAGCCCACTAGTCCCCGAGCAGTACTTC
TRBJ2-3 TRBV9 . TRBD2 CASSAFAGGFTDTQYF TGTGCCAGCAGTGCCTTTGCGGGGGGCTTCACAGATACGCAGTATTTT
TRBJ1-2 TRBV27 . . CASSLAPPHYGYTF TGTGCCAGCAGTTTAGCTCCTCCCCACTATGGCTACACCTTC
TRBJ2-1 TRBV7-8 . . CASSLPAYNEQFF TGTGCCAGCAGCTTACCTGCCTACAATGAGCAGTTCTTC
TRBJ1-2 TRBV2 few TRBD1 CASRWDRGRRRGGYTF TGTGCCAGCAGATGGGACAGGGGGCGTCGTAGGGGTGGCTACACCTTC